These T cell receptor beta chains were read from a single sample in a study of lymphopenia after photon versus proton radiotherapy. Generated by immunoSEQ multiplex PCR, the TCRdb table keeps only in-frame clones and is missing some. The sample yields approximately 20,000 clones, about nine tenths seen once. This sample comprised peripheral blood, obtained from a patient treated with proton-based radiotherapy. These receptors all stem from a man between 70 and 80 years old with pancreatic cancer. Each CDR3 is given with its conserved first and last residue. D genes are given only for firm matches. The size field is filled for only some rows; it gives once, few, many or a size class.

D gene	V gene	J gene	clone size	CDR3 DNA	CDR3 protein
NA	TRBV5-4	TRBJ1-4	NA	TGTGCCAGCAGCTTGGGAACAGCAACTAATGAAAAACTGTTTTTT	CASSLGTATNEKLFF
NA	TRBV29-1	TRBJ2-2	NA	TGCAGCGTCGAAACCAACGTTGGGGGGACGTTGTTTTTT	CSVETNVGGTLFF
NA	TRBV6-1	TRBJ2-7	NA	TGTGCCAGCAGTGCAGGACAGATATCCTACGAGCAGTACTTC	CASSAGQISYEQYF
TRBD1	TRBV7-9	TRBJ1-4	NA	TGTGCCAGCAGCTGGTGGACAGGGAGTAATGAAAAACTGTTTTTT	CASSWWTGSNEKLFF
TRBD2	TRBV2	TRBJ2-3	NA	TGTGCCAGCAGAGCAACGACTAGCGGGAGGGTAGATACGCAGTATTTT	CASRATTSGRVDTQYF
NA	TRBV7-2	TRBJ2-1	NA	TGTGCCAGCAGCTTAGCGGGAGTGGGCTCCTACAATGAGCAGTTCTTC	CASSLAGVGSYNEQFF
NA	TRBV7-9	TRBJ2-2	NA	TGTGCCAGCAGCTTAAGCGTCGGGGAGCTGTTTTTT	CASSLSVGELFF
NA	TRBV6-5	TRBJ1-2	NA	TGTGCCAGCAGTTACGGGGCCACCGGTGGCTACACCTTC	CASSYGATGGYTF
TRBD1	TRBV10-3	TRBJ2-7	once	TGTGCCATCAGGGACCGGGACAGCGAGAGTACGAGCCAGTACTTC	CAIRDRDSESTSQYF
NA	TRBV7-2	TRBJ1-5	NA	TGTGCCAGCAGCTTAACGGGGGCAAGCAATCAGCCCCAGCATTTT	CASSLTGASNQPQHF
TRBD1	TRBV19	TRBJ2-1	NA	TGTGCCAGTAGTATAGATGGGACAGGGGGCTACAATGAGCAGTTCTTC	CASSIDGTGGYNEQFF
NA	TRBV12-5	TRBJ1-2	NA	TGTGCTAGTGGTTTGCCAATAGGACAGAGGCATGGCTACACCTTC	CASGLPIGQRHGYTF
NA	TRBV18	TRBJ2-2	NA	TGTGCCAGCTCACCCCCTGCTCGAACCGGGGAGCTGTTTTTT	CASSPPARTGELFF
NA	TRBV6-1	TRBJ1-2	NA	TGTGCCAGCAGTGACAGGGAATACTATGGCTACACCTTC	CASSDREYYGYTF
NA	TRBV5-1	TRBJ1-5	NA	TGCGCCAGCAGCTATGGGTCCAATCAGCCCCAGCATTTT	CASSYGSNQPQHF
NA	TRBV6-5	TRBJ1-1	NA	TGTGCCAGCAGTTCGGGGTCCGGGGGCGGCAACACTGAAGCTTTCTTT	CASSSGSGGGNTEAFF
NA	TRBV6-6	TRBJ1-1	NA	TGTGCCAGCAGTTACCCGGGTGGTCGCACTGAAGCTTTCTTT	CASSYPGGRTEAFF
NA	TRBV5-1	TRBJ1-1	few	TGCGCCAGCAGCTTGGAAGTGAACACTGAAGCTTTCTTT	CASSLEVNTEAFF
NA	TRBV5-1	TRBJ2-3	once	TGCGCCAGCAGCTTGACTCGAGGGCGGGGCACAGATACGCAGTATTTT	CASSLTRGRGTDTQYF
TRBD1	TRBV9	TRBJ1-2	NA	TGTGCCAGCAGCGTAGTCGGAGGGGGCACTTATGGCTACACCTTC	CASSVVGGGTYGYTF
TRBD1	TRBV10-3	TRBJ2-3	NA	TGTGCCATCAGTACCCGGGACAGGGTTATAGATACGCAGTATTTT	CAISTRDRVIDTQYF
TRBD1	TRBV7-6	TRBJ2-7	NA	TGTGCCAGCAGCGGACAGGAGACCTACGAGCAGTACTTC	CASSGQETYEQYF
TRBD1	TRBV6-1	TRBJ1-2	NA	TGTGCCAGTCGAGGGGGCACGGGCTATGGCTACACCTTC	CASRGGTGYGYTF
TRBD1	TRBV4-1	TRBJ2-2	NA	TGCGCCAGCAGCCAAGACAGGGGGCAGAACACCGGGGAGCTGTTTTTT	CASSQDRGQNTGELFF
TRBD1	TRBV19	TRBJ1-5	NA	TGTGCCAGTAGTTTGGGACAGATTAGCAATCAGCCCCAGCATTTT	CASSLGQISNQPQHF
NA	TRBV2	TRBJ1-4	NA	TGTGCCAGCAGTGAACCGGGGGGAACTAATGAAAAACTGTTTTTT	CASSEPGGTNEKLFF
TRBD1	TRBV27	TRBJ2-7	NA	TGTGCCAGCAGTTCCCGACAGGGAACCCACGAGCAGTACTTC	CASSSRQGTHEQYF
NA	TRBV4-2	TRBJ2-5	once	TGTGCCAGCAGCCAAGACAGGGAAGGGGAGACCCAGTACTTC	CASSQDREGETQYF
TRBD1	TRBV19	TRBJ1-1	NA	TGTGCCAGTAGTACTACAGGGGACACTGAAGCTTTCTTT	CASSTTGDTEAFF
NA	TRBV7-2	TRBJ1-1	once	TGTGCCAGCAGCTTAGTTATAGCGGCAGCCGCTTCGAACACTGAAGCTTTCTTT	CASSLVIAAAASNTEAFF
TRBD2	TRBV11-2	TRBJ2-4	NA	TGTGCCAGCAGCTTAAGGGCTAGCGGGGACATTCAGTACTTC	CASSLRASGDIQYF
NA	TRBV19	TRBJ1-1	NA	TGTGCCAGTAGTATCAACAGGGACACTGAAGCTTTCTTT	CASSINRDTEAFF
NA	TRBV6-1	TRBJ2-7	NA	TGTGCCAGCAGAGGACCCATTCACCCCTACGAGCAGTACTTC	CASRGPIHPYEQYF
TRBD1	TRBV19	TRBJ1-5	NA	TGTGCCAGTAGTAACACAGGGGAAGGCAATCAGCCCCAGCATTTT	CASSNTGEGNQPQHF
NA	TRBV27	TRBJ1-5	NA	TGTGCCAGCAGTCCACTACAGGGAAGGCTTGGAAATCAGCCCCAGCATTTT	CASSPLQGRLGNQPQHF
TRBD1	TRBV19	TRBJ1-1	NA	TGTGCCAGTAGAAACCAGGGGGCCCACGCTGAAGCTTTCTTT	CASRNQGAHAEAFF
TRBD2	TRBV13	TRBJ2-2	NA	TGTGCCAGCAGCTCAACAGGACTAGCGGGGGTCGCGAACACCGGGGAGCTGTTTTTT	CASSSTGLAGVANTGELFF
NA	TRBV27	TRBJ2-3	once	TGTGCCAGCAGTTTACCCGGAACCACAGATACGCAGTATTTT	CASSLPGTTDTQYF
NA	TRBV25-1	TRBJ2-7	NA	TGTGCCAACCCTACTACGGGGGAGGCTAGACACGAGCAGTACTTC	CANPTTGEARHEQYF
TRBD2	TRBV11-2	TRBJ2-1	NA	TGTGCCAGCAGCCCCGGGGGGAGCAGGGCTTACAATGAGCAGTTCTTC	CASSPGGSRAYNEQFF
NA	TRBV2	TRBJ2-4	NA	TGTGCCAGCAGTTCCTACAGGGTCGGTTCCCCTAAAAAAAACATTCAGTACTTC	CASSSYRVGSPKKNIQYF
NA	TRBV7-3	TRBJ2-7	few	TGTGCCAGCAGCTTGGGCGGGCCGACCTACGAGCAGTACTTC	CASSLGGPTYEQYF
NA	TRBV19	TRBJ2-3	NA	TGTGCCAGTAGTCGGGACGGGTCTAGCACAGATACGCAGTATTTT	CASSRDGSSTDTQYF
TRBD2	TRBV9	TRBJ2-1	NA	TGTGCCAGCAGCATCCTAGCGGGATCATACAATGAGCAGTTCTTC	CASSILAGSYNEQFF
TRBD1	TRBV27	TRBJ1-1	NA	TGTGCCAGCAGTTCAGGACAGGGGGCTACTGAAGCTTTCTTT	CASSSGQGATEAFF
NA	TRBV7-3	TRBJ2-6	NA	TGTGCCAGCAGGGTACGTCGAAGCTCTGGGGCCAACGTCCTGACTTTC	CASRVRRSSGANVLTF
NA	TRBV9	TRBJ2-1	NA	TGTGCCAGCAGCCCCCGTGTAAGCGAGAGCTCCTACAATGAGCAGTTCTTC	CASSPRVSESSYNEQFF
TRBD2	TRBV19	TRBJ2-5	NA	TGTGCCAGTAGTGGTAGCGGGGTGGAGACCCAGTACTTC	CASSGSGVETQYF
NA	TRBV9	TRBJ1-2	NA	TGTGCCAGCAGCTTTGACGGACCCTATGGCTACACCTTC	CASSFDGPYGYTF
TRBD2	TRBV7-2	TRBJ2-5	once	TGTGCCAGCAGCTTAGTCGGGACTAGCGGGAGTGAGACCCAGTACTTC	CASSLVGTSGSETQYF
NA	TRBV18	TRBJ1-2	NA	TGTGCCAGCTCACCCTTGACTTATGGCTACACCTTC	CASSPLTYGYTF
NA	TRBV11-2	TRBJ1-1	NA	TGTGCCAGCAGCTTAGGGGTGAACACTGAAGCTTTCTTT	CASSLGVNTEAFF
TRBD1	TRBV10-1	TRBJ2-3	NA	TGCGCCAGCATTTCCCGTAAGAGGACAGGGGTTACAGATACGCAGTATTTT	CASISRKRTGVTDTQYF
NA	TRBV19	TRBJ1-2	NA	TGTGCCAGCAGCACGACTCTAAACCCGGTGGGCTATGGCTACACCTTC	CASSTTLNPVGYGYTF
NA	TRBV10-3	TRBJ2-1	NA	TGTGCCATCAGTGAGTCTAGATCTGGTCCCTTGTCCTACAATGAGCAGTTCTTC	CAISESRSGPLSYNEQFF
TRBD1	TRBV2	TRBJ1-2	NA	TGTGCCAGCAGTCAGACAGGGTCTCTCGGCTATGGCTACACCTTC	CASSQTGSLGYGYTF
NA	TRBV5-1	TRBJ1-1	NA	TGCGCCAGCAGCTTGGGATTAGGGCAGGGCGGTTGGGAAGCTGAAGCTTTCTTT	CASSLGLGQGGWEAEAFF
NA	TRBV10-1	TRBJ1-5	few	TGCGCCAGCAGTGAACAGGGAAATCAGCCCCAGCATTTT	CASSEQGNQPQHF
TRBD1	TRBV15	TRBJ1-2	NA	TGTGCCACCGGTATACGACAGGGGGAACGTGGCTACACCTTC	CATGIRQGERGYTF